This TCR beta chain was found in a study of identical twins. MiXCR, applied by TCRdb to the 5' RACE reads, yields one record per CDR3 protein. The table shows about 790,000 distinct CDR3 sequences, with roughly 18% occurring only once. These data were likewise used in another study, on T cells expressing NK-cell markers.

This clonotype was obtained from a woman under 30 in good health. The sequenced sample was PBMCs.

The CDR3 nucleotides read TGTGCCAGCACATATACCGTTGGACAGGGGGCAACAGATACGCAGTATTTT. This gives the protein CASTYTVGQGATDTQYF. V usage is TRBV5-6 and J usage is TRBJ2-3; 11 bases are a match to TRBD1. Germline V CDR1 and CDR2: SGHDT, YYEEEE. J lost 3 bases, V lost 6 bases, and 12 bases had no gene match. CDR3 length equals 17 residues.